These 8 T cell receptor beta chains were sequenced from one sample in a study of cytomegalovirus exposure and HLA in healthy donors. The PCR used 60 Vbeta and 13 Jbeta primers. This table comes from immunoSEQ multiplex PCR, and its TCRdb copy is limited to in-frame clones, with some not included. This table holds about 300,000 clones, roughly 89% found once. The sample taken for sequencing was PBMCs. These receptors were obtained from a man in his forties or fifties in good health and CMV-seropositive.

This clone was seen more than once but under ten times. V gene TRBV4-1 combines with J gene TRBJ1-1, with TRBD1 as a possible D gene (6 bases). V lost 1 base, J lost 3 bases, and 15 bases lay in between. The CDR3 length is 16 residues. The germline gives CDR1 MGHRA, CDR2 YSYEKL. The CDR3 reads CASSQVGAREDTEAFF. Written as DNA, the CDR3 is TGCGCCAGCAGCCAAGTGGGGGCTCGGGAGGACACTGAAGCTTTCTTT.

The rearrangement uses TRBV6-6 and TRBJ1-1; D gene uncertain. The germline V gene has CDR1 MNHNY and CDR2 SVGAGI (reference sequence). The CDR3 contains 14 residues. Trimming removed 3 bases at V and 10 bases at J, with 18 bases between. DNA for the CDR3: TGTGCCAGCAGTTATCCCCCCCAGTCGGGAGGAGCTTTCTTT. This gives the protein CASSYPPQSGGAFF.

This chain connects TRBV5-1 to TRBJ2-1; TRBD1 aligns across 8 bases. Germline CDR1 is SGHRS and CDR2 is YFSETQ. CDR3 length: 16 residues. V was clipped by 1 base and J by 0 bases; unmatched bases: 3. CDR3 nucleotide sequence: TGCGCCAGCAGCTTGAGTCAGGGGGCCTCCTACAATGAGCAGTTCTTC. Protein product: CASSLSQGASYNEQFF.

The chain carries TRBV27 and TRBJ1-1, with TRBD1 identical over 7 bases. Looked up from germline, CDR1 is MNHEY and CDR2 is SMNVEV (reference sequence). The ends lost 7 bases at V and 8 bases at J; junction bases unmatched: 16. The CDR3 sequence is 15 residues long. The DNA of the CDR3 is TGTGCCAGCACCCTCGCCGGCAGGGGGATTGGAGAAGCTTTCTTT. Amino acids: CASTLAGRGIGEAFF.

This chain links TRBV28 with TRBJ1-2, with D possibly being TRBD1 (6 bases). V lost 4 bases and J lost 1, with 19 bases in between. CDR3 length equals 17 residues. Germline assignment: CDR1 MDHEN and CDR2 SYDVKM. CDR3 residues: CASSSRDKSSYNYGYTF. CDR3 DNA sequence: TGTGCCAGCAGTTCCCGGGACAAGTCCTCCTATAACTATGGCTACACCTTC.

The chain carries TRBV7-9 and TRBJ2-1, with no clear D. The CDR3 consists of 12 residues. Trimming removed 2 bases from V and 8 bases from J, with 7 bases in between. Germline assignment: CDR1 SEHNR and CDR2 FQNEAQ (reference sequence). The CDR3 reads CASSLILDEQFF. CDR3 DNA: TGTGCCAGCAGCTTAATACTTGATGAGCAGTTCTTC.

The chain has TRBV2 and TRBJ2-5, with TRBD2 as a possible D gene (6 bases). The DNA end lines up better with TRBJ2-7; the J call may be wrong. The CDR3 is 18 residues long. The germline CDR1 and CDR2 sequences are SNHLY and FYNNEI. The CDR3 reads CASGGANGDSPLPYEQYF. The CDR3 nucleotides read TGTGCCAGCGGTGGAGCAAACGGGGACTCCCCACTTCCCTACGAGCAGTACTTC.

The chain couples TRBV7-2 to TRBJ2-7, with D possibly being TRBD1 (5 bases). The CDR3 covers 15 residues. CDR1 and CDR2 from the germline V gene are SGHTA and FQGNSA. V shed 2 bases and J shed 2 bases, with 13 bases lying between them. CDR3 DNA sequence: TGTGCCAGCAGCTTATCTCCAGGGTCGACCTACGAGCAGTACTTC. Translated, it gives CASSLSPGSTYEQYF.